The rows below give T cell receptor beta chains drawn from one sample of a study of beta chain features in type 1 diabetes. Method: immunoSEQ multiplex PCR; TCRdb's copy keeps in-frame clones and lacks some. Among about 470,000 clones listed, approximately 28% were seen once. The specimen was naive CD4+ T cells from blood. Every receptor here comes from a man aged 18 to 30 in good health. CDR3s include the opening cysteine and the closing phenylalanine or tryptophan. Fields, in order: D gene, J gene, clone size, V gene, CDR3 DNA, CDR3 protein. A D gene is named only where the DNA matches it firmly. Expanded clones are given a class, and other clones once, few, many or no size at all.

>TRBD1|TRBJ1-2|.|TRBV7-6
TGTGCCAGCAGCGCGGGACAGTGGAACTATGGCTACACCTTC
CASSAGQWNYGYTF
>TRBD2|TRBJ2-1|.|TRBV7-9
TGTGCCAGCAGCTTTGCGGGAGGGTGGAATGAGCAGTTCTTC
CASSFAGGWNEQFF
>TRBD1|TRBJ2-4|.|TRBV30
TGTGCCTGGAGTGAAGGCCAGGGGGAAGCCAAAAACATTCAGTACTTC
CAWSEGQGEAKNIQYF
>.|TRBJ2-3|.|TRBV27
TGTGCCACTCGGCCGTGGGGAGCGGGTAGCACAGATACGCAGTATTTT
CATRPWGAGSTDTQYF
>TRBD2|TRBJ2-7|few|TRBV10-3
TGTGCCATCAGTGGAGCCGGGACTAGCGGGAGTTACGAGCAGTACTTC
CAISGAGTSGSYEQYF
>.|TRBJ2-3|.|TRBV7-3
TGTGCCAGCAGCACGAGGGGGAACACAGATACGCAGTATTTT
CASSTRGNTDTQYF
>TRBD2|TRBJ2-5|few|TRBV6-6
TGTGCCAGCAGTACTAGCGGGTCCCAAGAGACCCAGTACTTC
CASSTSGSQETQYF
>.|TRBJ1-1|few|TRBV4-3
TGCGCCAGCAGCCAAGATCCGGGTAGGCGCACTGAAGCTTTCTTT
CASSQDPGRRTEAFF
>.|TRBJ2-1|few|TRBV20-1
TGCAGTGCGGGGGAAACAGCGCCCCAGTTCTTC
CSAGETAPQFF
>TRBD1|TRBJ2-3|.|TRBV19
TGTGCCAGTAGTCCAGGGACAGGTGGGACAGATACGCAGTATTTT
CASSPGTGGTDTQYF
>.|TRBJ2-7|.|TRBV11-2
TGTGCCAGCAGCTATGTCGGGACCATGTACGAGCAGTACTTC
CASSYVGTMYEQYF
>.|TRBJ2-3|once|TRBV21-1
TGTGCCAGCAGCAAACCGAGACAGACAACAGATACGCAGTATTTT
CASSKPRQTTDTQYF
>.|TRBJ2-7|few|TRBV10-3
TGTGCCACGGGGGGACAGGCTACCTACGAGCAGTACTTC
CATGGQATYEQYF
>.|TRBJ2-7|few|TRBV2
TGTGCCTCGCTGGGGGCTACCGAGCAGTACTTC
CASLGATEQYF
>.|TRBJ2-7|once|TRBV25-1
TGTGCCAGCAGTGAGGGCGGCCTTTACGAGCAGTACTTC
CASSEGGLYEQYF
>TRBD1|TRBJ1-2|.|TRBV18
TGTGCCAGCTCAGGGACAGGTGATTATGGCTACACCTTC
CASSGTGDYGYTF
>TRBD1|TRBJ1-4|.|TRBV4-2
TGTGCCAGCAGCCCCAGCAGGGGGGCGGGGGAAAAACTGTTTTTT
CASSPSRGAGEKLFF
>.|TRBJ2-7|.|TRBV7-2
TGTGCCAGCAGCTTAGGGGCAGGGACCTCCCTTGAGCAGTACTTC
CASSLGAGTSLEQYF
>.|TRBJ1-1|few|TRBV29-1
TGCAGCGGCGGGGAGCGCACTGAAGCTTTCTTT
CSGGERTEAFF
>.|TRBJ2-5|.|TRBV7-9
TGTGCCAGCAGCTTTGAGGAGCGCCCCGGACGGGCCCAGTACTTC
CASSFEERPGRAQYF
>.|TRBJ2-7|.|TRBV5-1
TGCGCCAGCAGCATCGAGCCCTCGGGGGAGCAGTACTTC
CASSIEPSGEQYF
>TRBD2|TRBJ2-7|.|TRBV19
TGTGCCAGTAGTATTGAAGCGGGAGTGAGCGAGCAGTACTTC
CASSIEAGVSEQYF
>TRBD2|TRBJ2-1|.|TRBV30
TGTGCCTGGGCCCCCGGGACTATTTACAATGAGCAGTTCTTC
CAWAPGTIYNEQFF
>TRBD1|TRBJ2-7|few|TRBV18
TGTGCCAGCTCACCAACCGGGACAGGGCCTGGTGAGCAGTACTTC
CASSPTGTGPGEQYF
>.|TRBJ1-2|few|TRBV10-2
TGCGCCAGCAGTGAGTCGAGGGATGGCTATGGCTACACCTTC
CASSESRDGYGYTF
>.|TRBJ2-3|.|TRBV10-3
TGTGCCATCAGTGAGTCGCACACCCTAGATACGCAGTATTTT
CAISESHTLDTQYF
>.|TRBJ2-3|.|TRBV5-1
TGCGCCAGCAGCTTGGGTCCTGAGCCCCAAGATACGCAGTATTTT
CASSLGPEPQDTQYF
>.|TRBJ2-3|few|TRBV10-3
TGTGCCATCAGCTCACTGGATACGCAGTATTTT
CAISSLDTQYF
>.|TRBJ2-7|few|TRBV30
TGTGCCTGGAGCCCGGGACTTAGCTCCTACGAGCAGTACTTC
CAWSPGLSSYEQYF
>.|TRBJ2-5|few|TRBV7-8
TGTGCCAGCAGCCAGGGGCGGACTAGACCTCGCCAAGAGACCCAGTACTTC
CASSQGRTRPRQETQYF
>.|TRBJ1-2|.|TRBV6-5
TGTGCCAGCAGTTACGACAGAGGAGGCTACACCTTC
CASSYDRGGYTF
>TRBD1|TRBJ2-1|once|TRBV10-3
TGTGCCATCAGTCCGGGACAGATATACAATGAGCAGTTCTTC
CAISPGQIYNEQFF
>.|TRBJ2-6|few|TRBV5-1
TGCGCCAGCAGCTTGGGGTCCTCTGGGGCCAACGTCCTGACTTTC
CASSLGSSGANVLTF
>TRBD1|TRBJ2-7|few|TRBV15
TGTGCCACCAGCAGGGGACAGGACTACTACGAGCAGTACTTC
CATSRGQDYYEQYF
>.|TRBJ1-4|.|TRBV18
TGTGCCAGCTCACCCTCAGCGGGGGGGCAAGAAAAACTGTTTTTT
CASSPSAGGQEKLFF
>.|TRBJ1-1|.|TRBV7-9
TGTGCCAGCAGCGTCTCACAGTCCACTGAAGCTTTCTTT
CASSVSQSTEAFF
>TRBD1|TRBJ1-4|.|TRBV30
TGTGCCTGGAGCCAGGGACAGGCAACTAATGAAAAACTGTTTTTT
CAWSQGQATNEKLFF
>TRBD1|TRBJ2-5|.|TRBV30
TGTGCCTGGAGCGGGGACAGGGGAGATGAGACCCAGTACTTC
CAWSGDRGDETQYF
>TRBD1|TRBJ2-6|few|TRBV25-1
TGTGCCAGCAGGGGCGGGACAGGGGCTTACGGGGCCAACGTCCTGACTTTC
CASRGGTGAYGANVLTF
>.|TRBJ2-7|.|TRBV20-1
TGCAGTGCTACTAGGGTGTCCGAGCAGTACTTC
CSATRVSEQYF
>.|TRBJ2-7|once|TRBV18
TGTGCCAGCTCACCACGTCGATCTGATCTGAGGTACGAGCAGTACTTC
CASSPRRSDLRYEQYF
>TRBD2|TRBJ2-2|few|TRBV6-5
TGTGCCAGCGGTCTAGCGGGGAGGGGAACCGGGGAGCTGTTTTTT
CASGLAGRGTGELFF
>TRBD1|TRBJ2-7|few|TRBV7-3
TGTGCCAGCAGCTTCGGGACAGGGGGCGTATACGAGCAGTACTTC
CASSFGTGGVYEQYF
>.|TRBJ2-1|few|TRBV15
TGTGCCACCAGCAGAGAAGGCGGGGGCACCTACAATGAGCAGTTCTTC
CATSREGGGTYNEQFF
>.|TRBJ2-7|.|TRBV7-2
TGTGCCAGCAGCTTAGCCCTTAGCTCCTACGAGCAGTACTTC
CASSLALSSYEQYF
>TRBD2|TRBJ2-3|.|TRBV25-1
TGTGCCAGCGTCCGGGACGGGGGGACAGATACGCAGTATTTT
CASVRDGGTDTQYF
>.|TRBJ2-3|few|TRBV29-1
TGCAGTGCCCGGGACGGGAACACAGATACGCAGTATTTT
CSARDGNTDTQYF
>.|TRBJ1-1|.|TRBV29-1
TGCAGCGCCGGAGATGGGGACACTGAAGCTTTCTTT
CSAGDGDTEAFF
>TRBD2|TRBJ2-7|few|TRBV4-1
TGCGCCAGCAGCCCGCGGACTAGCGGGGTCTACGAGCAGTACTTC
CASSPRTSGVYEQYF
>TRBD1|TRBJ2-7|.|TRBV6-5
TGTGCCAGCAGACGAGGACAGGGGGTCTCCTACGAGCAGTACTTC
CASRRGQGVSYEQYF
>TRBD2|TRBJ2-5|.|TRBV9
TGTGCCAGCAGCGTAGTAGCGGGAGTGGGGCAAGAGACCCAGTACTTC
CASSVVAGVGQETQYF
>.|TRBJ2-6|few|TRBV9
TGTGCCAGCAGCGTAGGGGGCGCTGGGGCCAACGTCCTGACTTTC
CASSVGGAGANVLTF
>.|TRBJ2-7|.|TRBV28
TGTGCCAGTTTCCCCTCCGGGACCTACATGTGGAGGGAGCAGTACTTC
CASFPSGTYMWREQYF
>TRBD2|TRBJ2-1|few|TRBV29-1
TGCAGCTCGCAGACGATAGCGGGCTATGAGCAGTTCTTC
CSSQTIAGYEQFF
>.|TRBJ2-3|.|TRBV29-1
TGCAGCGTTGACGCGGGGGCCCTGGGAGATACGCAGTATTTT
CSVDAGALGDTQYF
>.|TRBJ2-3|.|TRBV30
TGTGCCTGGAGTGTAACGGGAGAGGGCACAGATACGCAGTATTTT
CAWSVTGEGTDTQYF
>TRBD2|TRBJ2-3|.|TRBV7-9
TGTGCCAGCAGCTTAGGGGGACTAGCGGGAGATACGCAGTATTTT
CASSLGGLAGDTQYF
>.|TRBJ2-1|few|TRBV5-1
TGCGCCAGCAGCTTGTACGGAAACAATGAGCAGTTCTTC
CASSLYGNNEQFF
>.|TRBJ1-2|.|TRBV2
TGTGCCAGCAGTGAGGGAGCCTATGGCTACACCTTC
CASSEGAYGYTF